These 23 T cell receptor beta chains were all obtained from the same sample, sequenced in a study of T cell responses to AZD1222 COVID-19 vaccine. Measured with immunoSEQ multiplex PCR; TCRdb has only the in-frame clones, and not every one. The sample includes 70,000 to 90,000 clones, more than 75% of them seen just once. Sequences were derived from peripheral blood, sampled on day 0 of AZD1222 vaccination. These receptor sequences come from an adult in good health.

This chain joins TRBV2 and TRBJ1-2, with 8 nucleotides matching TRBD1. The CDR3 has 17 amino acids. The V gene's germline CDR1 is SNHLY and CDR2 FYNNEI. V dropped 7 bases and J dropped 0; count of bases not matched to a gene: 13. In nucleotides, the CDR3 is TGTGCCAGCACGGTGACAGGGGCCTTCTCATCTAACTATGGCTACACCTTC. Protein: CASTVTGAFSSNYGYTF.

V gene TRBV7-3 combines with J gene TRBJ2-1, with D possibly being TRBD1 (5 bases). V gave up 5 bases and J gave up 6 bases, with 11 bases separating them. From germline, CDR1 is SGHTA and CDR2 FQGTGA. The CDR3 length is 13 residues. This CDR3 reads CASSVQGPNEQFF. In nucleotides, the CDR3 is TGTGCCAGCAGCGTCCAGGGCCCCAATGAGCAGTTCTTC.

The chain is built from TRBV29-1 and TRBJ1-1; D remains unclear. Germline loops: CDR1 SQVTM, CDR2 ANQGSEA. The CDR3 totals 13 residues. Deletions cut 1 base from V and 4 bases from J, with 10 bases between. The CDR3 region has the DNA TGCAGCGTTGAAGGTCCAGGAGCCACTGAAGCTTTCTTT. Amino acids: CSVEGPGATEAFF.

The CDR3 region has the DNA TGTGCCAGCAGCCGGGTGCCACAGGGGGGGTCGGAGCAGTACTTC. The encoded protein is CASSRVPQGGSEQYF. This sequence joins TRBV6-5 and TRBJ2-7; D is perhaps TRBD1 (8 bases). Germline V CDR1 and CDR2: MNHEY, SVGAGI. V lost 6 bases to trimming and J lost 7 bases, with 22 bases between them. CDR3 length: 15 residues.

This chain links TRBV6-4 with TRBJ2-1, with TRBD2 identical over 8 bases. Germline CDR1 is MRHNA and CDR2 is SNTAGT. This CDR3 comprises 15 residues. V lost 2 bases to trimming and J lost 4 bases; unmatched junction nucleotides: 4. CDR3 sequence: CASSDGSSGYNEQFF. The CDR3 DNA reads as TGTGCCAGCAGTGACGGGTCTAGCGGGTACAATGAGCAGTTCTTC.

The rearrangement uses TRBV5-6 and TRBJ1-2, with D uncertain. Deletions cut 2 bases from V and 4 bases from J, with 9 bases between. The CDR3 length is 13 residues. CDR1 and CDR2 (germline): SGHDT, YYEEEE. The CDR3 loop is CASSFRGSYGYTF. CDR3 sequence (DNA): TGTGCCAGCAGCTTCCGTGGTTCCTATGGCTACACCTTC.

Comment on this clone: This sample includes further DNA sequences coding for the same CDR3. The chain carries TRBV28 and TRBJ2-3, with 11 positions matching TRBD1. This CDR3 contains 15 residues. Germline assignment: CDR1 MDHEN and CDR2 SYDVKM. J lost 4 bases, V lost 4 bases, and 4 bases had no gene match. CDR3 protein: CASSSPGQGADTQYF. DNA for the CDR3: TGTGCCAGCAGTTCCCCGGGACAGGGGGCAGATACGCAGTATTTT.

This clone was detected once. The chain couples TRBV28 to TRBJ1-2; no clear D gene. The CDR3 runs to 14 residues. Trimming took 2 bases from V and 8 from J, leaving 15 bases between them. In germline, CDR1 is MDHEN, CDR2 SYDVKM. The CDR3 region is CASSLKTVPVGYTF. As DNA, the CDR3 is TGTGCCAGCAGTTTAAAAACAGTCCCGGTAGGCTACACCTTC.

The rearrangement links TRBV28 to TRBJ2-6, with TRBD2 as a possible D gene (5 bases). CDR1 is MDHEN and CDR2 is SYDVKM in the germline V gene. The length of the CDR3 is 16 residues. Between the trimmed V and J ends, which lost 7 bases and 2 bases, there was a span of 15 bases. The CDR3 reads CASTTRVLPGANVLTF. The DNA of the CDR3 is TGTGCCAGCACCACTAGGGTATTACCTGGGGCCAACGTCCTGACTTTC.

The chain is built from TRBV10-1 and TRBJ1-6; no reliable D call. The V gene's germline CDR1 is WNHNN and CDR2 SYGVQD (reference sequence). CDR3 length: 13 residues. V shed 5 bases and J shed 10 bases, with 12 bases lying between them. CDR3 in amino acids: CASSPNRASPLHF. CDR3 in DNA: TGCGCCAGCAGTCCCAACCGGGCGTCACCCCTCCACTTT.

The rearrangement links TRBV2 to TRBJ2-2; D ambiguous. The CDR3 has 13 amino acids. Trimming cost V 4 bases and J 2 bases, with 5 bases left between them. From germline, CDR1 is SNHLY and CDR2 FYNNEI. The CDR3 here is CASSGYNTGELFF. The CDR3 DNA is TGTGCCAGCAGTGGATATAACACCGGGGAGCTGTTTTTT.

The chain uses TRBV28 and TRBJ1-1; possibly TRBD1 for D (6 bases). V was shortened by 2 bases and J by 5 bases, with 15 bases between the two germline ends. Germline CDR1 reads MDHEN; CDR2 reads SYDVKM. This CDR3 comprises 15 residues. The CDR3 loop is CASSLTGRIETEAFF. The CDR3 coding sequence is TGTGCCAGCAGTTTAACAGGGAGAATTGAAACTGAAGCTTTCTTT.

The chain has TRBV28 and TRBJ2-2, with D tentatively TRBD2 (6 bases). The germline V gene has CDR1 MDHEN and CDR2 SYDVKM. The CDR3 extends over 12 amino acids. Trimming stripped 4 bases from V and 7 bases from J, with 7 bases between. The CDR3 protein is CASSYGGGELFF. CDR3 nucleotide sequence: TGTGCCAGCAGTTACGGGGGCGGGGAGCTGTTTTTT.

This clone was seen a single time. The chain couples TRBV5-1 to TRBJ1-2; no clear D gene. The CDR3 is 15 amino acids. Trimming stripped 1 base from V and 7 bases from J, with 17 bases between. CDR1 and CDR2 from the germline V gene are SGHRS and YFSETQ. CDR3 nucleotides: TGCGCCAGCAGCTTGACGGGTCCGGGAAGTAGTGGCTACACCTTC. Translation gives CASSLTGPGSSGYTF. Complete variable domain (other parts from reference TRBV5-1 and TRBJ1-2): KAGVTQTPRYLIKTRGQQVTLSCSPISGHRSVSWYQQTPGQGLQFLFEYFSETQRNKGNFPGRFSGRQFSNSRSEMNVSTLELGDSALYLCASSLTGPGSSGYTFGSGTRLTVV.

The sample holds one count of this clone. This chain links TRBV15 with TRBJ2-7, with D perhaps TRBD1 (6 bases). V lost 4 bases and J 9 bases, leaving 16 bases between the germline ends. CDR1 and CDR2 (germline): LNHNV, YYDKDF (reference sequence). The CDR3 runs to 13 residues. The CDR3 bases are TGTGCCACCAGCACACCGACAGGCCGGGGGCAGTACTTC. Translated, it gives CATSTPTGRGQYF.

This clone is a singleton in its sample. The V gene is TRBV10-2, the J gene TRBJ1-1; TRBD1 is a possible D gene (5 bases). This CDR3 has 15 amino acids. V gave up 8 bases and J gave up 0 bases, with 16 bases separating them. Germline CDR1 reads WSHSY; CDR2 reads SAAADI. In DNA form, the CDR3 reads TGCGCCAGCTACCTAGGGGAGGGTTTGAACACTGAAGCTTTCTTT. This encodes CASYLGEGLNTEAFF.

This chain joins TRBV7-9 and TRBJ1-2; D is undetermined. The length of the CDR3 is 13 residues. CDR1 is SEHNR and CDR2 is FQNEAQ in the germline V gene (reference sequence). Deletions cut 6 bases from V and 4 bases from J, with 12 bases between. The CDR3 sequence: CASSIEAAYGYTF. The DNA for the CDR3 is TGTGCCAGCAGTATCGAGGCCGCCTATGGCTACACCTTC.

CDR3 bases: TGTGCCAGCAGCGTAAAGGGGGGGGGAAGCACTGAAGCTTTCTTT. Translated: CASSVKGGGSTEAFF. V gene TRBV9 combines with J gene TRBJ1-1; possible D gene TRBD1, 6 bases. Trimming shortened V by 1 base and J by 4 bases, and 14 bases separated the two germline ends. Germline-derived CDR1 and CDR2 are SGDLS and YYNGEE. This CDR3 has 15 residues.

This clone was seen more than once but under ten times. The chain uses TRBV14 and TRBJ1-1; D might be TRBD1 (6 bases). Germline V gene data show CDR1 as SGHDN and CDR2 as FVKESK. V was pared by 4 bases and J by 0 bases, with 18 bases between. The CDR3 spans 17 residues. CDR3 sequence (DNA): TGTGCCAGCAGCCCCCGGACAGCTAATTATATGAACACTGAAGCTTTCTTT. Residues: CASSPRTANYMNTEAFF.

The chain carries TRBV3-1 (or the pseudogene TRBV3-2) and TRBJ2-5; 8 nucleotides match TRBD2. Trimming removed 7 bases from V and 5 bases from J; junction bases left unmatched: 9. In germline, CDR1 is LGHDT, CDR2 YNNKEL (reference sequence). The CDR3 sequence is 14 residues long. CDR3 region: CASTVHGGRETQYF. As DNA, the CDR3 is TGTGCCAGCACTGTCCATGGCGGGAGGGAGACCCAGTACTTC.

The chain combines TRBV7-9 with TRBJ1-2; TRBD1 matches at 7 bases. The CDR3 spans 11 residues. Germline-derived CDR1 and CDR2 are SEHNR and FQNEAQ (reference sequence). Germline trimming cut 5 bases from V and 10 bases from J; bases unmatched to any gene: 4. The CDR3 nucleotides are TGTGCCAGCAGCACAGGGACAGACTACACCTTC. Encoded protein: CASSTGTDYTF.

The CDR3 DNA reads TGTGCCACCGAGGGACAGGGGCCATCCAATGAGCAGTTCTTC. Translating gives CATEGQGPSNEQFF. The chain couples TRBV19 to TRBJ2-1; the match to TRBD1 covers 10 bases. Germline CDR1 and CDR2: LNHDA and SQIVND (reference sequence). This CDR3 has 14 amino acids. V was clipped by 10 bases and J by 6 bases; unmatched bases: 9.

The chain is built from TRBV18 and TRBJ1-1; no firm D call. The V gene's germline CDR1 is KGHSH and CDR2 LQKENI. The CDR3 has 15 residues. The V and J ends lost 3 bases and 1 base respectively, with 12 bases between them. CDR3 loop: CASSPTMPGNTEAFF. The CDR3 DNA reads as TGTGCCAGCTCACCCACGATGCCCGGGAACACTGAAGCTTTCTTT.